The 32 T cell receptor beta chains reported below all come from one sample, sequenced in a study of blood T cell repertoires in COVID-19. The data were produced by immunoSEQ multiplex PCR, yet TCRdb's version contains in-frame clones alone and is incomplete. The table records about 410,000 clones, approximately 90% of them present only once. Input material: peripheral blood. Source of these receptors: a woman aged 30 to 39 with active or convalescent COVID-19.

V usage is TRBV2 and J usage is TRBJ1-1; D gene unclear. In germline, CDR1 is SNHLY, CDR2 FYNNEI. The CDR3 runs to 12 residues. The germline V and J ends were trimmed by 4 bases and 5 bases, with 8 bases remaining between them. DNA of the CDR3: TGTGCCAGCAGTGTCTCGAGGACTGAAGCTTTCTTT. Encoded protein: CASSVSRTEAFF. The variable domain in full, with the rest retrieved from reference TRBV2 and TRBJ1-1, is EPEVTQTPSHQVTQMGQEVILRCVPISNHLYFYWYRQILGQKVEFLVSFYNNEISEKSEIFDDQFSVERPDGSNFTLKIRSTKLEDSAMYFCASSVSRTEAFFGQGTRLTVV.

This chain uses TRBV6-5 with TRBJ2-7, with 8 bases lining up with TRBD1. Trimming cost V 11 bases and J 4 bases; bases outside gene matches: 10. Looked up from germline, CDR1 is MNHEY and CDR2 is SVGAGI. The CDR3 totals 13 residues. This CDR3 reads CAHGAGGSYEQYF. Here the CDR3 DNA reads TGTGCCCACGGGGCAGGGGGCTCGTACGAGCAGTACTTC.

The chain uses TRBV12-5 and TRBJ1-3; D gene unclear. CDR3 length: 14 residues. CDR1 and CDR2 from the germline V gene are LGHNT and FRNRAP. The V and J ends lost 0 bases and 4 bases respectively, with 7 bases between them. In DNA form, the CDR3 reads TGTGCTAGTGGTTTGGTACTCACGGGAAACACCATATATTTT. It translates to CASGLVLTGNTIYF.

The V gene is TRBV3-1 (or the pseudogene TRBV3-2), the J gene TRBJ1-2, with a possible D match to TRBD1 (5 bases). The V gene's germline CDR1 is LGHDT and CDR2 YNNKEL (reference sequence). The length of the CDR3 is 12 residues. V was cut by 3 bases and J by 4 bases, with 6 bases left in between. DNA of the CDR3: TGTGCCAGCAGCCAGGACACCTATGGCTACACCTTC. It translates to CASSQDTYGYTF.

This clone was detected once. The gene calls are TRBV29-1 and TRBJ1-2, with 12 bases fitting TRBD1. The CDR3 consists of 13 residues. V lost 6 bases, J lost 8 bases, and 7 bases stayed unmatched. Germline assignment: CDR1 SQVTM and CDR2 ANQGSEA. The CDR3 DNA reads TGCAGCGTGCTGGGACAGGGGGCGATCGGCTACACCTTC. Amino acid sequence: CSVLGQGAIGYTF.

The sample holds a few counts of this clone. The chain combines TRBV6-1 with TRBJ1-6, with 7 bases matching TRBD1. Germline values: CDR1 MNHNS, CDR2 SASEGT. CDR3 length equals 15 residues. The ends lost 2 bases at V and 10 bases at J; junction bases unmatched: 8. The CDR3 DNA reads TGTGCCAGCAGTGAAATAGGACAGGCGGGCTCACCCCTCCACTTT. Translating gives CASSEIGQAGSPLHF.

J is TRBJ1-1 and V is TRBV18; a possible D gene is TRBD1 (5 bases). There are 14 residues in the CDR3. The V gene lost 3 bases and the J gene lost 6 bases, with 14 bases spanning the gap. CDR1 is KGHSH, CDR2 LQKENI, per germline. As DNA, the CDR3 is TGTGCCAGCTCACCCCGGGGGGATGGGGCTGAAGCTTTCTTT. Amino acids: CASSPRGDGAEAFF.

The rearrangement uses TRBV6-5 and TRBJ1-3; D not resolved. The CDR3 extends over 14 amino acids. Germline values: CDR1 MNHEY, CDR2 SVGAGI. V was clipped by 4 bases and J by 4 bases, with 11 bases between them. CDR3 in amino acids: CASSLGGPGNTIYF. The CDR3, as DNA: TGTGCCAGCAGTTTAGGAGGTCCAGGAAACACCATATATTTT.

The chain uses TRBV5-4 and TRBJ1-1; D possibly corresponds to TRBD1 (6 bases). Germline CDR1 and CDR2: SGHNT and YYREEE (reference sequence). Deletions cut 2 bases from V and 5 bases from J, with 19 bases between. CDR3 length equals 16 residues. The CDR3 region has the DNA TGTGCCAGCAGCTTCATGGGACAACCTAAAGGGACTGAAGCTTTCTTT. Encoded protein: CASSFMGQPKGTEAFF.

This clone was seen only a few times. The genes are TRBV19 and TRBJ1-4; 8 positions agree with TRBD1. The junction had 3 bases not matched to a gene; V was cut back by 3 bases and J by 3 bases. The CDR3 contains 15 residues. Looked up from germline, CDR1 is LNHDA and CDR2 is SQIVND (reference sequence). CDR3 in amino acids: CASSISTGANEKLFF. DNA for the CDR3: TGTGCCAGTAGTATTTCGACAGGGGCTAATGAAAAACTGTTTTTT.

In nucleotides, the CDR3 is TGTGCCAGCAGTTCGAACAGGGTTGAGTCACCCCTCCACTTT. Residues: CASSSNRVESPLHF. The chain joins TRBV28 to TRBJ1-6, with a tentative D call TRBD1 (6 bases). This CDR3 is 14 amino acids long. The germline V gene has CDR1 MDHEN and CDR2 SYDVKM. Trimming shortened V by 4 bases and J by 10 bases, and 14 bases separated the two germline ends.

The CDR3 DNA is TGTGCCAGCAGTTACTCTGTCCAGGGGCGTAACAATGAGCAGTTCTTC. This encodes CASSYSVQGRNNEQFF. The V gene is TRBV6-5, the J gene TRBJ2-1, with D possibly being TRBD1 (6 bases). Per germline, CDR1 MNHEY and CDR2 SVGAGI. V was pared by 0 bases and J by 5 bases, with 14 bases between. CDR3 length: 16 residues.

V is TRBV15 and J is TRBJ1-2; 7 bases are a match to TRBD1. Germline V gene lookup returns CDR1 LNHNV and CDR2 YYDKDF (reference sequence). The V segment lost 5 bases and the J segment 0 bases; nucleotides outside the gene matches: 3. The CDR3 has 14 residues. This CDR3 reads CATSWTGANYGYTF. The CDR3 DNA reads as TGTGCCACCAGCTGGACAGGAGCTAACTATGGCTACACCTTC. Full variable domain (remainder filled in from reference TRBV15 and TRBJ1-2): DAMVIQNPRYQVTQFGKPVTLSCSQTLNHNVMYWYQQKSSQAPKLLFHYYDKDFNNEADTPDNFQSRRPNTSFCFLDIRSPGLGDTAMYLCATSWTGANYGYTFGSGTRLTVV.

This chain links TRBV15 with TRBJ1-2, with D tentatively TRBD1 (6 bases). The CDR3 spans 13 residues. CDR1 is LNHNV and CDR2 is YYDKDF in the germline V gene (reference sequence). V lost 5 bases and J 8 bases, leaving 15 bases between the germline ends. CDR3 sequence reads: CATSPQAGDGYTF. CDR3 sequence (DNA): TGTGCCACCAGCCCCCAGGCAGGGGACGGCTACACCTTC. The entire variable domain, with the rest obtained from reference TRBV15 and TRBJ1-2, is as follows: DAMVIQNPRYQVTQFGKPVTLSCSQTLNHNVMYWYQQKSSQAPKLLFHYYDKDFNNEADTPDNFQSRRPNTSFCFLDIRSPGLGDTAMYLCATSPQAGDGYTFGSGTRLTVV.

The rearrangement links TRBV12-5 to TRBJ1-4; TRBD1 matches at 7 bases. Germline trimming cut 4 bases from V and 4 bases from J; bases unmatched to any gene: 6. Per germline, CDR1 LGHNT and CDR2 FRNRAP. This CDR3 spans 15 amino acids. CDR3 sequence (DNA): TGTGCTAGTGGTTCGTACAGGGACAGTAATGAAAAACTGTTTTTT. Its translation: CASGSYRDSNEKLFF.

The rearrangement links TRBV5-4 to TRBJ2-1, with TRBD2 identical over 11 bases. The CDR3 has 17 amino acids. J gave up 8 bases and V 4 bases, and 14 bases lay outside the gene matches. Germline V lookup: CDR1 SGHNT, CDR2 YYREEE (reference sequence). The CDR3 DNA reads TGTGCCAGCAGCCGGCAACAGGTAGCGGGGGGGCCTGATGAGCAGTTCTTC. Amino acids: CASSRQQVAGGPDEQFF.

This clone occurred once. The V call is TRBV5-1, the J call TRBJ2-1; TRBD2 matches 8 bases. CDR3 length equals 14 residues. V dropped 6 bases and J dropped 2; count of bases not matched to a gene: 4. The germline V gene has CDR1 SGHRS and CDR2 YFSETQ. The CDR3 protein is CASKPAGAYNEQFF. The CDR3 DNA reads TGCGCCAGCAAACCAGCGGGGGCCTACAATGAGCAGTTCTTC.

The CDR3 DNA reads TGTGCCAGCAGCCTCCGGGGGGGGACTGAAGCTTTCTTT. It is translated as CASSLRGGTEAFF. The chain uses TRBV3-1 (or the pseudogene TRBV3-2) and TRBJ1-1; weak D call: TRBD1 (5 bases). Germline CDR1 LGHDT, CDR2 YNNKEL (reference sequence). The CDR3 is made up of 13 amino acids. V gave up 4 bases and J gave up 5 bases, with 11 bases separating them.

The chain uses TRBV29-1 and TRBJ2-5; 7 nucleotides match TRBD1. The CDR3 has 16 residues. Germline V gene data show CDR1 as SQVTM and CDR2 as ANQGSEA. V trimming: 0 bases; J trimming: 5 bases; junction bases outside the gene matches: 12. The CDR3 DNA reads TGCAGCGTTGAAGACTTCTTACAGGGGCCCCCCGAGACCCAGTACTTC. It yields the protein CSVEDFLQGPPETQYF.

The CDR3 spells CASSLALSSYNEQFF. CDR3 DNA: TGTGCCAGCAGCTTAGCGTTGAGCTCCTACAATGAGCAGTTCTTC. V is TRBV7-9 and J is TRBJ2-1; no clear D. Trimming took 0 bases from V and 0 from J, leaving 6 bases between them. The CDR3 has 15 residues. Germline lookup yields CDR1 SEHNR and CDR2 FQNEAQ (reference sequence).

This chain uses TRBV6-1 with TRBJ1-2; TRBD1 is a possible D gene (6 bases). The CDR3 totals 15 residues. Germline-derived CDR1 and CDR2 are MNHNS and SASEGT. Trimming left V 0 bases short and J 6 bases short, with 14 bases between. In DNA form, the CDR3 reads TGTGCCAGCAGTGAAGCCTCCGGGACATCCGATGGCTACACCTTC. Residues: CASSEASGTSDGYTF.

V gene TRBV19 combines with J gene TRBJ1-4; TRBD1 matches 9 bases. Germline V gives CDR1 LNHDA, CDR2 SQIVND (reference sequence). V lost 5 bases and J lost 5; bases outside the gene matches: 6. This CDR3 comprises 15 residues. The CDR3 DNA reads TGTGCCAGTAGTGAGTTCGGGACAGGGAATGAAAAACTGTTTTTT. Translating gives CASSEFGTGNEKLFF.

The chain has TRBV4-1 and TRBJ2-1; TRBD2 aligns across 10 bases. With 0 bases clipped from V and 8 bases from J, the junction kept 7 bases outside the gene matches. The germline V gene encodes CDR1 MGHRA and CDR2 YSYEKL. The CDR3 length is 16 residues. CDR3 loop: CASSQEGLAGVDEQFF. DNA for the CDR3: TGCGCCAGCAGCCAAGAAGGCCTAGCGGGAGTTGATGAGCAGTTCTTC.

This sequence joins TRBV6-1 and TRBJ1-2, with TRBD1 as a possible D gene (5 bases). The V gene lost 2 bases and the J gene lost 8 bases, with 24 bases spanning the gap. Germline lookup yields CDR1 MNHNS and CDR2 SASEGT. The CDR3 has 17 residues. CDR3 nucleotide sequence: TGTGCCAGCAGTGAAAACCATCGTACAGGCGATCTTTTGGGCTACACCTTC. This codes for CASSENHRTGDLLGYTF.

This clone was picked up a small number of times. The chain employs TRBV5-1 and TRBJ2-2; a possible D gene is TRBD1 (5 bases). CDR3 length equals 15 residues. Between the trimmed V and J ends, which lost 0 bases and 7 bases, there was a span of 13 bases. Germline V gene data show CDR1 as SGHRS and CDR2 as YFSETQ. This CDR3 is CASSLVAGNDGELFF. Here the CDR3 DNA reads TGCGCCAGCAGCTTGGTGGCAGGGAACGACGGGGAGCTGTTTTTT.

The V and J genes are TRBV19 and TRBJ1-5; D might be TRBD1 (5 bases). The V gene lost 3 bases and the J gene lost 10 bases, with 10 bases spanning the gap. CDR1 is LNHDA, CDR2 SQIVND, per germline (reference sequence). The CDR3 extends over 12 amino acids. The CDR3 loop is CASSMGTLPQHF. The CDR3 DNA is TGTGCCAGTAGTATGGGGACTCTACCCCAGCATTTT.

V and J are TRBV20-1 and TRBJ2-5; a possible D gene is TRBD2 (5 bases). Germline V CDR1 and CDR2: DFQATT, SNEGSKA (reference sequence). There are 14 residues in the CDR3. The germline V and J ends were trimmed by 3 bases and 0 bases, with 11 bases remaining between them. The CDR3 DNA is TGCAGTGCTAGTCTGGGGAGCAACCAAGAGACCCAGTACTTC. Amino acids: CSASLGSNQETQYF.

This chain links TRBV2 with TRBJ1-5; TRBD1 is a possible D gene (5 bases). CDR1 and CDR2 from the germline V gene are SNHLY and FYNNEI. V dropped 0 bases and J dropped 6 bases, with 12 bases sitting between them. The CDR3 spans 15 residues. CDR3 residues: CASSEASLGAQPQHF. The CDR3 nucleotides are TGTGCCAGCAGTGAAGCAAGTTTAGGGGCTCAGCCCCAGCATTTT.

This chain links TRBV21-1 with TRBJ1-4; TRBD1, the table's D call, lacks a check against the DNA. TRBV21-1 is a pseudogene locus. The CDR3 totals 16 residues. Written as DNA, the CDR3 is TGTGCCAGCAGCAGAATCAGGGGACATGTTAATGAAAAACTGTTTTTT. Translation gives CASSRIRGHVNEKLFF.

This chain joins TRBV11-2 and TRBJ2-3; D might be TRBD1 (5 bases). The CDR3 extends over 12 amino acids. The germline V and J ends were trimmed by 5 bases and 6 bases, with 9 bases remaining between them. Germline V lookup: CDR1 SGHAT, CDR2 FQNNGV. The CDR3 reads CASSTNRDTQYF. CDR3 sequence (DNA): TGTGCCAGCAGCACCAACAGGGATACGCAGTATTTT.

This clone counts as medium-sized. The genes are TRBV3-1 (or the pseudogene TRBV3-2) and TRBJ2-2; 8 nucleotides align to TRBD2. V lost 0 bases, J lost 8 bases, and 14 bases stayed unmatched. In germline, CDR1 is LGHDT, CDR2 YNNKEL (reference sequence). The CDR3 contains 18 residues. CDR3 DNA: TGTGCCAGCAGCCAAGAGGCCCCCGGGACTAGGACTTCTGGGGAGCTGTTTTTT. Protein product: CASSQEAPGTRTSGELFF.

This clone was picked up one time. This chain connects TRBV6-5 to TRBJ2-2; a weak D match, TRBD2 (6 bases). Per the germline V gene, CDR1 is MNHEY and CDR2 is SVGAGI. The V end was cut by 5 bases, the J end by 6 bases, with 13 bases between. The CDR3 is 14 amino acids. The DNA for the CDR3 is TGTGCCAGCAGTATACAGAGCGGGCCCGGGGAGCTGTTTTTT. The encoded protein is CASSIQSGPGELFF.